This TCR beta chain was recovered during a study of cytomegalovirus exposure and HLA in healthy donors. Looked up from germline, CDR1 is SEHNR and CDR2 is FQNEAQ (reference sequence). CDR3 length equals 16 residues. The V segment lost 4 bases and the J segment 4 bases; nucleotides outside the gene matches: 10. Primers included in the PCR were 60 Vbeta and 13 Jbeta primers. TCRdb keeps only in-frame clones here, not all; method: immunoSEQ multiplex PCR. The table includes 60,000 to 85,000 clones, 60% to 85% detected once. This clonotype was sampled from a man between 40 and 49 years old in good health and CMV-seronegative. Sequenced material: PBMCs. J is TRBJ2-1 and V is TRBV7-9; 7 bases align to TRBD2. In DNA form, the CDR3 reads TGTGCCAGCAGCTCCGGGAGGAGACTCACGTACAATGAGCAGTTCTTC. It specifies CASSSGRRLTYNEQFF.